The 30 T cell receptor beta chains reported below all come from one sample, sequenced in a study of OX40 agonist ivuxolimab in advanced cancers. The assay was immunoSEQ multiplex PCR, and TCRdb's table has in-frame clones only and misses some. The sample comprises roughly 100,000 clones, 70% to 85% of which are singletons, and 5.8% rests with the top ten. This material consisted of CD4+ or CD8+ T cells sorted from blood, taken in a trial of the OX40 agonist ivuxolimab. The receptor source for this set is an adult with an advanced solid tumor such as melanoma, head and neck, liver or kidney cancer.

This clone came up once. The chain joins TRBV5-6 to TRBJ2-7; TRBD2 is a possible D gene (5 bases). The CDR3 loop spans 13 amino acids. CDR1 SGHDT and CDR2 YYEEEE come from the germline V gene. V was clipped by 4 bases and J by 0 bases, with 8 bases between them. The CDR3 DNA follows: TGTGCCAGCAGCGCCGGGGACTCCTACGAGCAGTACTTC. Protein: CASSAGDSYEQYF.

The chain has TRBV12-5 and TRBJ2-5, with D perhaps assigned TRBD1 or TRBD2 (5 bases each). TRBJ2-7 explains the end of the DNA better; the J call may be wrong. The CDR3 covers 15 residues. CDR1 LGHNT and CDR2 FRNRAP come from the germline V gene. The CDR3 here is CASGSLRDGPYEQYF. The DNA of the CDR3 is TGTGCTAGTGGTTCGCTCCGGGACGGCCCCTACGAGCAGTACTTC.

The rearrangement uses TRBV25-1 and TRBJ2-7; D remains unclear. Germline V gene lookup returns CDR1 MGHDK and CDR2 SYGVNS. Trimming took off 3 bases at V and 0 bases at J, with 9 bases between the two ends. The CDR3 consists of 14 residues. The CDR3 bases are TGTGCCAGCAGTGAGGAGCCCCACTCCTACGAGCAGTACTTC. Translation gives CASSEEPHSYEQYF.

A few counts support this clone. This chain connects TRBV5-4 to TRBJ2-6; no clear D gene. The CDR3 has 15 residues. The V gene lost 4 bases and the J gene lost 0 bases, with 8 bases spanning the gap. Germline CDR1 is SGHNT and CDR2 is YYREEE (reference sequence). The CDR3 sequence: CASSTRTSGANVLTF. In DNA, the CDR3 is TGTGCCAGCAGCACGAGGACCTCTGGGGCCAACGTCCTGACTTTC.

The chain recombines TRBV19 with TRBJ1-5; no definite D call. The V end lost 3 bases, the J end lost 11 bases, and 14 bases lay between the germline ends. Germline V gene lookup returns CDR1 LNHDA and CDR2 SQIVND (reference sequence). This CDR3 spans 13 amino acids. The CDR3 spells CASSIEVESAQHF. CDR3 bases: TGTGCCAGTAGTATTGAGGTTGAATCGGCCCAGCATTTT.

CDR3 residues: CATSREPGQGAYEQYF. CDR3 DNA sequence: TGTGCCACCAGCAGAGAGCCGGGACAGGGGGCTTACGAGCAGTACTTC. The chain is built from TRBV15 and TRBJ2-7, with TRBD1 matching over 12 bases. V shed 0 bases and J 4 bases; nucleotides not matched to a gene: 4. The length of the CDR3 is 16 residues. Germline V gene lookup returns CDR1 LNHNV and CDR2 YYDKDF (reference sequence).

This clone was seen once. The chain combines TRBV15 with TRBJ1-2; D ambiguous. The CDR3 has 14 residues. Trimming pared 1 base from V and 1 base from J, leaving 7 bases between. The germline V gene has CDR1 LNHNV and CDR2 YYDKDF (reference sequence). The CDR3 sequence: CATSRGGSNYGYTF. DNA of the CDR3: TGTGCCACCAGCAGAGGGGGAAGTAACTATGGCTACACCTTC.

This chain links TRBV19 with TRBJ1-5; D unclear. Trimming removed 2 bases at V and 5 bases at J, with 7 bases between. The CDR3 extends over 13 amino acids. Germline V gives CDR1 LNHDA, CDR2 SQIVND (reference sequence). DNA of the CDR3: TGTGCCAGTAGTATAACGAGAGATCAGCCCCAGCATTTT. It translates to CASSITRDQPQHF.

The J gene is TRBJ1-1, the V gene TRBV19, with TRBD1 as a possible D gene (5 bases). Germline loops: CDR1 LNHDA, CDR2 SQIVND (reference sequence). V gave up 3 bases and J gave up 4 bases, with 12 bases separating them. This CDR3 has 14 residues. CDR3 amino acids: CASSILTGSTEAFF. CDR3 sequence (DNA): TGTGCCAGTAGTATCCTAACAGGAAGCACTGAAGCTTTCTTT.

The genes are TRBV30 and TRBJ2-3; a weak D match, TRBD1 (5 bases). The CDR3 is made up of 11 amino acids. Germline V gene data show CDR1 as GTSNPN and CDR2 as SVGIG (reference sequence). Trimming stripped 8 bases from V and 4 bases from J, with 10 bases between. The CDR3 DNA follows: TGTGCCAGACGACAGTCAGATACGCAGTATTTT. Protein product: CARRQSDTQYF. Based on the CDR3 plus reference TRBV30 and TRBJ2-3, the full variable domain is SQTIHQWPATLVQPVGSPLSLECTVEGTSNPNLYWYRQAAGRGLQLLFYSVGIGQISSEVPQNLSASRPQDRQFILSSKKLLLSDSGFYLCARRQSDTQYFGPGTRLTVL.

V usage is TRBV7-2 and J usage is TRBJ2-7; D remains ambiguous. The CDR3 runs 13 residues. Trimming cost V 5 bases and J 2 bases, with 10 bases left between them. Germline CDR1 SGHTA, CDR2 FQGNSA. In nucleotides, the CDR3 is TGTGCCAGCAGCCAGGACCTCGCCTACGAGCAGTACTTC. This gives the protein CASSQDLAYEQYF.

This chain connects TRBV19 to TRBJ2-1; 8 bases are a match to TRBD2. The germline V gene has CDR1 LNHDA and CDR2 SQIVND (reference sequence). There are 16 residues in the CDR3. V shed 1 base and J 2 bases; nucleotides not matched to a gene: 4. CDR3 sequence: CASSIGPAGAYNEQFF. CDR3 DNA sequence: TGTGCCAGTAGTATAGGGCCAGCGGGGGCCTACAATGAGCAGTTCTTC.

The chain is built from TRBV6-5 and TRBJ2-7, with a possible D match to TRBD2 (5 bases). Germline CDR1 and CDR2: MNHEY and SVGAGI. V was trimmed by 5 bases and J by 0 bases, leaving 11 bases between them. CDR3 length equals 14 residues. CDR3 protein: CASSGESRSYEQYF. The CDR3 region has the DNA TGTGCCAGCAGTGGGGAGAGCCGCTCCTACGAGCAGTACTTC.

The chain uses TRBV21-1 and TRBJ1-1. TRBV21-1 is reported as a pseudogene. The CDR3 loop spans 14 amino acids. The CDR3, as DNA: TGTGCCAGCAGCAATTGGGGGATGGAAACTGAAGCTTTCTTT. The encoded protein is CASSNWGMETEAFF.

The chain couples TRBV4-3 to TRBJ1-1; maybe TRBD1 (5 bases). The germline CDR1 and CDR2 sequences are LGHNA and YSLEER. The CDR3 extends over 15 amino acids. V was shortened by 4 bases and J by 1 base, with 13 bases between the two germline ends. CDR3 DNA sequence: TGCGCCAGCAGCCTCGGACACGAAAGGAACACTGAAGCTTTCTTT. It specifies CASSLGHERNTEAFF.

Here the CDR3 DNA reads TGCGCCAGCAGTCCGCAGGGTATCACTGAAGCTTTCTTT. Residues: CASSPQGITEAFF. The rearrangement joins TRBV5-1 to TRBJ1-1; tentative D call: TRBD1 (5 bases). The CDR3 sequence is 13 residues long. Germline V gene lookup returns CDR1 SGHRS and CDR2 YFSETQ. V dropped 5 bases and J dropped 4 bases, with 12 bases sitting between them.

The J gene is TRBJ2-1, the V gene TRBV27; 7 bases align to TRBD1. The CDR3 length is 13 residues. Germline CDR1 MNHEY, CDR2 SMNVEV (reference sequence). Losses at the gene ends were 7 bases for V and 7 bases for J; bases not matched to a gene: 7. CDR3 residues: CASTLTGTNEQFF. Here the CDR3 DNA reads TGTGCCAGCACTTTGACAGGGACGAATGAGCAGTTCTTC.

This chain connects TRBV11-3 to TRBJ1-2, with 8 nucleotides matching TRBD1. Germline V gene data show CDR1 as SGHNT and CDR2 as YENEEA. Unmatched junction bases numbered 12, after V lost 1 base and J lost 5 bases. CDR3 length: 17 amino acids. CDR3: CASSLGIGQGADYGYTF. The DNA for the CDR3 is TGTGCCAGCAGCTTAGGAATCGGCCAGGGGGCGGATTATGGCTACACCTTC. The full variable domain, in which reference TRBV11-3 and TRBJ1-2 provide the parts outside the CDR3, is EAGVVQSPRYKIIEKKQPVAFWCNPISGHNTLYWYLQNLGQGPELLIRYENEEAVDDSQLPKDRFSAERLKGVDSTLKIQPAELGDSAVYLCASSLGIGQGADYGYTFGSGTRLTVV.

The chain joins TRBV7-2 to TRBJ2-3; 7 positions agree with TRBD2. After removal of 5 bases from V and 1 base from J, the junction contained 6 bases not matched to a gene. This CDR3 has 15 residues. The germline CDR1 and CDR2 sequences are SGHTA and FQGNSA. CDR3 DNA: TGTGCCAGCAGCCCGACTAGCAGCCGCACAGATACGCAGTATTTT. It encodes CASSPTSSRTDTQYF.

V gene TRBV5-1 combines with J gene TRBJ2-3; D not certain. V lost 0 bases and J lost 2, with 10 bases in between. The germline CDR1 and CDR2 sequences are SGHRS and YFSETQ. This CDR3 region has 15 residues. The CDR3 is CASSLGATPTDTQYF. CDR3 bases: TGCGCCAGCAGCTTGGGGGCAACCCCCACAGATACGCAGTATTTT.

The rearrangement links TRBV16 to TRBJ1-1; a possible D gene is TRBD1 (5 bases). Trimming cost V 3 bases and J 3 bases, with 14 bases left between them. The CDR3 has 15 residues. Germline CDR1 reads KGHSY; CDR2 reads FQNENV. The CDR3 here is CASSQDPREYTEAFF. The CDR3 coding sequence is TGTGCCAGCAGCCAGGATCCCAGGGAGTACACTGAAGCTTTCTTT.

V and J are TRBV29-1 and TRBJ1-1; 7 nucleotides match TRBD1. V lost 4 bases to trimming and J lost 3 bases; unmatched junction nucleotides: 8. The germline V gene has CDR1 SQVTM and CDR2 ANQGSEA. The CDR3 is made up of 14 amino acids. CDR3 nucleotides: TGCAGCGTTGGAGGGGGCAGGGAATACACTGAAGCTTTCTTT. Amino acids: CSVGGGREYTEAFF.

The J gene is TRBJ2-7, the V gene TRBV25-1; either TRBD1 or TRBD2 may supply D (5 bases each). This CDR3 spans 12 amino acids. V lost 1 base and J 6 bases, leaving 7 bases between the germline ends. Germline V gene lookup returns CDR1 MGHDK and CDR2 SYGVNS. CDR3 sequence: CASSEWGFEQYF. The CDR3 bases are TGTGCCAGCAGTGAATGGGGGTTCGAGCAGTACTTC.

This chain links TRBV7-2 with TRBJ1-6; D not certain. CDR3 size: 15 residues. The germline V gene encodes CDR1 SGHTA and CDR2 FQGNSA. V gave up 1 base and J gave up 8 bases, with 12 bases separating them. Here the CDR3 DNA reads TGTGCCAGCAGCTTAGGAAACAGATTAGATTCACCCCTCCACTTT. It codes for CASSLGNRLDSPLHF.

The chain recombines TRBV5-1 with TRBJ2-7; perhaps TRBD1 as D (5 bases). Deletions cut 0 bases from V and 0 bases from J, with 13 bases between. The length of the CDR3 is 16 residues. Germline V gives CDR1 SGHRS, CDR2 YFSETQ. The CDR3 sequence is CASSLAGQGSSYEQYF. The CDR3 DNA is TGCGCCAGCAGCTTGGCCGGGCAGGGCAGCTCCTACGAGCAGTACTTC.

This clone has just one count. This rearrangement joins TRBV9 to TRBJ1-2; no firm D call. Trimming removed 7 bases at V and 2 bases at J, with 6 bases between. Germline CDR1 and CDR2: SGDLS and YYNGEE. This CDR3 is 11 amino acids long. CDR3 coding DNA: TGTGCCAGCGCACAAAACTATGGCTACACCTTC. This encodes CASAQNYGYTF.

The V and J genes are TRBV7-9 and TRBJ1-2, with D maybe TRBD1 (5 bases). Between the trimmed V and J ends, which lost 0 bases and 3 bases, there was a span of 5 bases. This CDR3 is built from 13 residues. Germline V CDR1 and CDR2: SEHNR, FQNEAQ (reference sequence). The CDR3 sequence: CASSLAGDYGYTF. The CDR3 DNA follows: TGTGCCAGCAGCTTAGCAGGGGACTATGGCTACACCTTC.

The J gene is TRBJ2-1, the V gene TRBV21-1. TRBV21-1 is assigned pseudogene status. This CDR3 is 16 amino acids long. The CDR3 DNA follows: TGTGCCAGCAGCAAATTCTTCGACCCCCAACACAATGAGCAGTTCTTC. It specifies CASSKFFDPQHNEQFF.

The gene calls are TRBV7-2 and TRBJ2-2; no reliable D call. Germline CDR1 SGHTA, CDR2 FQGNSA. V lost 1 base to trimming and J lost 0 bases, with 6 bases between them. This CDR3 comprises 15 residues. CDR3 nucleotides: TGTGCCAGCAGCTTAGTTAGCACGAACACCGGGGAGCTGTTTTTT. Translated: CASSLVSTNTGELFF.

The gene calls are TRBV4-1 and TRBJ2-2; 8 bases line up with TRBD1. Looked up from germline, CDR1 is MGHRA and CDR2 is YSYEKL. V lost 0 bases and J lost 5; bases outside the gene matches: 8. There are 17 residues in the CDR3. CDR3 coding DNA: TGCGCCAGCAGCCAAGACGCGGGACAGGTACTTACCGGGGAGCTGTTTTTT. It is translated as CASSQDAGQVLTGELFF.